The 5 T cell receptor beta chains given below trace back to one sample, sequenced in a study of blood T cell repertoires in COVID-19 (dated by TCRdb to the early 2020s). The library came from the immunoSEQ multiplex PCR assay. TCRdb limited this immuneACCESS table to in-frame rearrangements with V and J called. A share of clones is missing; checked studies link under half to unresolved V genes, and the rest is unexplained. Within this sample are under 200,000 clones, with roughly 78% of them counted one time only. The ten largest clones represent about 6.8% of the sample. Sequencing input: peripheral blood. Source of these receptors: an older man with active or convalescent COVID-19.

The gene calls are TRBV11-2 and TRBJ1-2; TRBD1 might be the D (5 bases). Germline-derived CDR1 and CDR2 are SGHAT and FQNNGV. The V and J ends lost 5 bases and 5 bases respectively, with 18 bases between them. The length of the CDR3 is 15 residues. Here the CDR3 DNA reads TGTGCCAGCAGCCCGCAGGGTTTCCTCACGTATGGCTACACCTTC. The encoded protein is CASSPQGFLTYGYTF.

The chain uses TRBV12-5 and TRBJ2-5, with D possibly TRBD2 on 5 matching bases. The V gene's germline CDR1 is LGHNT and CDR2 FRNRAP. The ends were cut back, 0 bases at V and 5 bases at J, with 19 bases in the middle. The CDR3 runs 17 residues. CDR3 protein: CASGLVLAASGWETQYF. The CDR3 DNA is TGTGCTAGTGGTTTGGTTCTGGCGGCCTCGGGGTGGGAGACCCAGTACTTC.

The DNA of the CDR3 is TGTGCCAGCAGTGAACAACCGTGGGGAGGAAAAGAGACCCAGTACTTC. Translating it yields CASSEQPWGGKETQYF. The V gene is TRBV6-1, the J gene TRBJ2-5; a weak D match, TRBD2 (6 bases). This CDR3 region has 16 residues. V lost 2 bases and J 3 bases, leaving 16 bases between the germline ends. The germline CDR1 and CDR2 sequences are MNHNS and SASEGT.

The chain combines TRBV7-2 with TRBJ2-4; 7 bases fit TRBD1. V dropped 4 bases and J dropped 7; count of bases not matched to a gene: 4. This CDR3 is built from 13 residues. In germline, CDR1 is SGHTA, CDR2 FQGNSA. The CDR3 here is CASSYGQVNIQYF. The CDR3 DNA reads as TGTGCCAGCAGCTACGGACAGGTGAACATTCAGTACTTC.

The chain recombines TRBV15 with TRBJ2-5, with D maybe TRBD1 (5 bases). CDR3 length: 13 amino acids. CDR1 LNHNV and CDR2 YYDKDF come from the germline V gene (reference sequence). V shed 8 bases and J shed 2 bases, with 12 bases lying between them. CDR3 sequence (DNA): TGTGCCACCTCTAGGGGCCGGCAAGAGACCCAGTACTTC. The encoded protein is CATSRGRQETQYF.